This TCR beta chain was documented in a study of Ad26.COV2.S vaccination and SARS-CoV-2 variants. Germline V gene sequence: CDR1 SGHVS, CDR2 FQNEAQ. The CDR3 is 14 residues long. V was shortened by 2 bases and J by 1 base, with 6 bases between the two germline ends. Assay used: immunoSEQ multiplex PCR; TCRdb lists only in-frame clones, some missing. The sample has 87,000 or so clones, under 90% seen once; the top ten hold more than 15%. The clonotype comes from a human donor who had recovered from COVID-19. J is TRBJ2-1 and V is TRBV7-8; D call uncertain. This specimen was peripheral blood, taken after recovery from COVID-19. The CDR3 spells CASSLRDSYNEQFF. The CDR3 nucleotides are TGTGCCAGCAGCTTAAGGGATTCCTACAATGAGCAGTTCTTC.